The 27 T cell receptor beta chains in this list originate from one sample, sequenced in a study of multiple sclerosis patients with progressive multifocal leukoencephalopathy. Indicated time point: before natalizumab initiation. Data came from immunoSEQ multiplex PCR; TCRdb stores just in-frame clones and leaves some out. The sample lists around 32,000 clones; 85% to 95% were seen once. What was sequenced was PBMCs. Receptor source: a man aged 30 to 39 with multiple sclerosis.

In DNA form, the CDR3 reads TGTGCCAGCAGTTCTATTGGCGCAGGGGCTGACATTCAGTACTTC. Translating gives CASSSIGAGADIQYF. The chain joins TRBV27 to TRBJ2-4; possibly TRBD1 for D (6 bases). The CDR3 is 15 residues long. Between the trimmed V and J ends, which lost 4 bases and 8 bases, there was a span of 18 bases. The V gene's germline CDR1 is MNHEY and CDR2 SMNVEV (reference sequence).

The chain is built from TRBV7-3 and TRBJ2-1, with TRBD1 matching over 9 bases. CDR3 length: 15 amino acids. Trimming removed 4 bases from V and 1 base from J; junction bases left unmatched: 2. Germline CDR1 reads SGHTA; CDR2 reads FQGTGA. CDR3 protein: CASSSTGGSYNEQFF. The CDR3 DNA reads as TGTGCCAGCAGCTCGACAGGGGGATCCTACAATGAGCAGTTCTTC.

The genes are TRBV7-8 and TRBJ2-1, with 12 nucleotides matching TRBD2. In germline, CDR1 is SGHVS, CDR2 FQNEAQ. The CDR3 runs to 16 residues. V gave up 6 bases and J gave up 10 bases; unmatched junction bases: 13. CDR3 amino acids: CASRQGLAGFDWEQFF. The CDR3 DNA reads as TGTGCCAGCAGACAAGGACTAGCGGGGTTTGACTGGGAGCAGTTCTTC.

The V call is TRBV2, the J call TRBJ2-4; 7 positions agree with TRBD1. The CDR3 contains 15 residues. J was trimmed by 3 bases and V by 3 bases; bases with no gene match: 5. Germline V gives CDR1 SNHLY, CDR2 FYNNEI. CDR3 nucleotides: TGTGCCAGCAGTGACAAGGGGGCGGGCAAAAACATTCAGTACTTC. Translated, it gives CASSDKGAGKNIQYF.

The chain employs TRBV19 and TRBJ1-5; tentative D call: TRBD1 (6 bases). The CDR3 runs 13 residues. V lost 7 bases and J 7 bases, leaving 14 bases between the germline ends. Germline loops: CDR1 LNHDA, CDR2 SQIVND (reference sequence). The CDR3, as DNA: TGTGCCAGTACGTGGGGGGGCTACCAGCCCCAGCATTTT. This sequence encodes CASTWGGYQPQHF. Based on the CDR3 plus reference TRBV19 and TRBJ1-5, the full variable domain is DGGITQSPKYLFRKEGQNVTLSCEQNLNHDAMYWYRQDPGQGLRLIYYSQIVNDFQKGDIAEGYSVSREKKESFPLTVTSAQKNPTAFYLCASTWGGYQPQHFGDGTRLSIL.

The rearrangement uses TRBV6-5 and TRBJ2-1, with TRBD2 matching over 8 bases. The ends lost 8 bases at V and 6 bases at J; junction bases unmatched: 12. Germline V CDR1 and CDR2: MNHEY, SVGAGI. The CDR3 is made up of 15 amino acids. CDR3 loop: CASVNSGKGGNEQFF. The CDR3 DNA reads TGTGCCAGCGTAAATAGCGGGAAAGGAGGCAATGAGCAGTTCTTC.

J is TRBJ2-6 and V is TRBV11-3, with unresolved D. This CDR3 is 13 amino acids long. Germline-derived CDR1 and CDR2 are SGHNT and YENEEA. Between the trimmed V and J ends, which lost 3 bases and 3 bases, there was a span of 3 bases. The CDR3 here is CASSFYGANVLTF. CDR3 DNA sequence: TGTGCCAGCAGCTTTTATGGGGCCAACGTCCTGACTTTC.

The CDR3 here is CASSAWDSSSYEQYV. The CDR3 nucleotides are TGTGCCAGCAGTGCGTGGGACTCCAGCTCCTACGAGCAGTACGTC. The chain is built from TRBV25-1 and TRBJ2-7; D may be TRBD2 (6 bases). The CDR3 sequence is 15 residues long. The V end was cut by 4 bases, the J end by 0 bases, with 13 bases between. Germline CDR1 is MGHDK and CDR2 is SYGVNS.

The chain has TRBV5-6 and TRBJ1-4; no firm D call. Trimming left V 0 bases short and J 0 bases short, with 15 bases between. The CDR3 covers 18 residues. Germline V gives CDR1 SGHDT, CDR2 YYEEEE. The DNA for the CDR3 is TGTGCCAGCAGCTTGGCCAGAAACAGCCTTGCAACTAATGAAAAACTGTTTTTT. Protein product: CASSLARNSLATNEKLFF. Full variable domain (rest looked up from reference TRBV5-6 and TRBJ1-4): DAGVTQSPTHLIKTRGQQVTLRCSPKSGHDTVSWYQQALGQGPQFIFQYYEEEERQRGNFPDRFSGHQFPNYSSELNVNALLLGDSALYLCASSLARNSLATNEKLFFGSGTQLSVL.

The V gene is TRBV5-6, the J gene TRBJ2-7, with D perhaps matching TRBD2 (5 bases). This CDR3 has 14 residues. The V gene's germline CDR1 is SGHDT and CDR2 YYEEEE. Trimming shortened V by 3 bases and J by 3 bases, and 13 bases separated the two germline ends. CDR3 DNA sequence: TGTGCCAGCAGCTCACCGACTAAATACTACGAGCAGTACTTC. This translates into CASSSPTKYYEQYF.

The V call is TRBV9, the J call TRBJ1-1, with D possibly TRBD1 on 5 matching bases. Per germline, CDR1 SGDLS and CDR2 YYNGEE. The CDR3 runs 13 residues. Trimming shortened V by 4 bases and J by 2 bases, and 9 bases separated the two germline ends. As DNA, the CDR3 is TGTGCCAGCAGCCGGGGGGTTAACACTGAAGCTTTCTTT. Residues: CASSRGVNTEAFF.

The chain is built from TRBV14 and TRBJ1-3; D not certain. The V gene lost 0 bases and the J gene lost 0 bases, with 3 bases spanning the gap. This CDR3 region has 14 residues. CDR1 is SGHDN and CDR2 is FVKESK in the germline V gene. Written as DNA, the CDR3 is TGTGCCAGCAGCCAAGAAGTCTCTGGAAACACCATATATTTT. It is translated as CASSQEVSGNTIYF.

The rearrangement uses TRBV21-1 and TRBJ2-6; the DNA was not used to check the table's D call, TRBD1. TRBV21-1 is recorded as a pseudogene. There are 20 residues in the CDR3. CDR3: CASSKGPPGQIPSGANVLTF. The CDR3 DNA sequence: TGTGCCAGCAGCAAAGGCCCTCCGGGACAGATTCCCTCTGGGGCCAACGTCCTGACTTTC.

The rearrangement joins TRBV25-1 to TRBJ2-1; D not certain. V lost 4 bases, J lost 0 bases, and 7 bases lay in between. Germline V gives CDR1 MGHDK, CDR2 SYGVNS. The CDR3 runs 14 residues. This chain's CDR3 is CASSGVYSYNEQFF. CDR3 DNA: TGTGCCAGCAGTGGGGTCTACTCCTACAATGAGCAGTTCTTC.

The chain employs TRBV2 and TRBJ2-7, with D possibly TRBD2 on 6 matching bases. The CDR3 runs to 13 residues. CDR1 is SNHLY and CDR2 is FYNNEI in the germline V gene. V was cut by 2 bases and J by 4 bases, with 9 bases left in between. The CDR3 reads CASSELEGYEQYF. The DNA of the CDR3 is TGTGCCAGCAGTGAATTGGAGGGGTACGAGCAGTACTTC.

The chain's CDR3 is CAAWGSGNTIYF. The CDR3 nucleotides read TGTGCCGCCTGGGGCTCTGGAAACACCATATATTTT. The chain combines TRBV2 with TRBJ1-3; no definite D call. CDR1 and CDR2 from the germline V gene are SNHLY and FYNNEI. This CDR3 has 12 amino acids. V lost 11 bases, J lost 0 bases, and 8 bases lay in between.

In nucleotides, the CDR3 is TGTGCCAGCTCCCACGGGACGCTACCTGGAGAGACCCAGTACTTC. It translates to CASSHGTLPGETQYF. V and J are TRBV18 and TRBJ2-5; either TRBD1 or TRBD2 may supply D (5 bases each). The CDR3 loop spans 15 amino acids. Germline V gene sequence: CDR1 KGHSH, CDR2 LQKENI. V lost 6 bases, J lost 4 bases, and 18 bases lay in between.

This sequence joins TRBV4-1 and TRBJ2-1; 12 positions agree with TRBD2. Germline-derived CDR1 and CDR2 are MGHRA and YSYEKL. J lost 7 bases, V lost 4 bases, and 17 bases had no gene match. The CDR3 is 19 amino acids. In DNA form, the CDR3 reads TGCGCCAGCAGCCCCGAGGGGCTAGCGGGAGGGCCGGGTGTAAATGAGCAGTTCTTC. It yields the protein CASSPEGLAGGPGVNEQFF.

The count of this clone is one. V usage is TRBV10-2 and J usage is TRBJ2-7; no definite D call. Deletions cut 1 base from V and 6 bases from J, with 10 bases between. The V gene's germline CDR1 is WSHSY and CDR2 SAAADI. The CDR3 is 13 amino acids. The CDR3 bases are TGCGCCAGCAGTGAGTTTAACACCCCCGAGCAGTACGTC. Its protein is CASSEFNTPEQYV.

The chain recombines TRBV2 with TRBJ2-7; D might be TRBD1 (5 bases). Germline assignment: CDR1 SNHLY and CDR2 FYNNEI. Trimming removed 4 bases from V and 2 bases from J, with 9 bases in between. This CDR3 has 13 residues. The chain's CDR3 is CASSGTGAYEQYV. Written as DNA, the CDR3 is TGTGCCAGCAGTGGAACAGGAGCCTACGAGCAGTACGTC.

The rearrangement joins TRBV14 to TRBJ1-1; D is perhaps TRBD1 (5 bases). The germline V gene encodes CDR1 SGHDN and CDR2 FVKESK. Trimming removed 4 bases at V and 3 bases at J, with 15 bases between. The CDR3 runs to 15 residues. CDR3 sequence reads: CASSLQGAGDTEAFF. The CDR3 DNA is TGTGCCAGCAGCCTCCAAGGGGCAGGTGACACTGAAGCTTTCTTT.

The V call is TRBV11-2, the J call TRBJ2-5; 13 nucleotides align to TRBD2. The germline V gene has CDR1 SGHAT and CDR2 FQNNGV. The CDR3 runs to 17 residues. Losses at the gene ends were 1 base for V and 3 bases for J; bases not matched to a gene: 5. The CDR3 DNA is TGTGCCAGCAGCTTAGGGCGACTAGCGGGAGGAGAAGAGACCCAGTACTTC. It yields the protein CASSLGRLAGGEETQYF.

This rearrangement joins TRBV19 to TRBJ1-5; D remains unclear. Trimming shortened V by 2 bases and J by 5 bases, and 7 bases separated the two germline ends. The CDR3 has 13 residues. CDR1 is LNHDA and CDR2 is SQIVND in the germline V gene (reference sequence). The DNA for the CDR3 is TGTGCCAGTAGTATAACCCATTATCAGCCCCAGCATTTT. Encoded protein: CASSITHYQPQHF.

This chain connects TRBV10-3 to TRBJ2-1; 7 nucleotides align to TRBD2. The V segment lost 6 bases and the J segment 8 bases; nucleotides outside the gene matches: 7. Germline CDR1 is ENHRY and CDR2 is SYGVKD. This CDR3 is 13 amino acids long. The CDR3 nucleotides read TGTGCCATCAGCCTGAACCGGGAGGATGAGCAGTTCTTC. Its translation: CAISLNREDEQFF.

This clone was recorded once. This chain links TRBV7-9 with TRBJ2-3; the D gene could be TRBD1 or TRBD2 (5 bases each). Trimming removed 1 base at V and 3 bases at J, with 8 bases between. This CDR3 is built from 14 residues. Germline CDR1 SEHNR, CDR2 FQNEAQ (reference sequence). The CDR3 DNA reads TGTGCCAGCAGCTTAGATGGGGGTACAGATACGCAGTATTTT. Translation: CASSLDGGTDTQYF.

The rearrangement joins TRBV14 to TRBJ2-7; the D call may be TRBD1 or TRBD2 (5 bases each). Germline CDR1 reads SGHDN; CDR2 reads FVKESK. The CDR3 totals 13 residues. V was trimmed by 1 base and J by 5 bases, leaving 9 bases between them. CDR3 region: CASSQGGPHEQYF. Here the CDR3 DNA reads TGTGCCAGCAGCCAAGGGGGACCCCACGAGCAGTACTTC.

The chain has TRBV5-1 and TRBJ2-7; 8 positions agree with TRBD1. This CDR3 has 17 amino acids. V lost 4 bases, J lost 6 bases, and 18 bases stayed unmatched. CDR1 SGHRS and CDR2 YFSETQ come from the germline V gene. In DNA form, the CDR3 reads TGCGCCAGCAGCGAATCCCCAGGGGGCGCCTTGCTTGGCGAGCAGTACTTC. This encodes CASSESPGGALLGEQYF.